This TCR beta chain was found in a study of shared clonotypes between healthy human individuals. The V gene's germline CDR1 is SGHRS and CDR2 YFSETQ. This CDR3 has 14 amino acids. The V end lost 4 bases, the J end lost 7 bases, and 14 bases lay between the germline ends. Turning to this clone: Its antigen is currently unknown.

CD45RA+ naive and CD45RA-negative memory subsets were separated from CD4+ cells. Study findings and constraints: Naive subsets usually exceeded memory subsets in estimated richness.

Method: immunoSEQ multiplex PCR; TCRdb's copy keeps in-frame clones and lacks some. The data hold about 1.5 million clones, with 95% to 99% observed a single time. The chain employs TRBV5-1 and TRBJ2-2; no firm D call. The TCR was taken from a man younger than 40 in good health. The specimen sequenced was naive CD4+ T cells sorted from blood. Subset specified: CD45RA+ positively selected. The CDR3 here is CASSVDSTNGELFF. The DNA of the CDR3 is TGCGCCAGCAGCGTAGACTCCACGAACGGGGAGCTGTTTTTT.